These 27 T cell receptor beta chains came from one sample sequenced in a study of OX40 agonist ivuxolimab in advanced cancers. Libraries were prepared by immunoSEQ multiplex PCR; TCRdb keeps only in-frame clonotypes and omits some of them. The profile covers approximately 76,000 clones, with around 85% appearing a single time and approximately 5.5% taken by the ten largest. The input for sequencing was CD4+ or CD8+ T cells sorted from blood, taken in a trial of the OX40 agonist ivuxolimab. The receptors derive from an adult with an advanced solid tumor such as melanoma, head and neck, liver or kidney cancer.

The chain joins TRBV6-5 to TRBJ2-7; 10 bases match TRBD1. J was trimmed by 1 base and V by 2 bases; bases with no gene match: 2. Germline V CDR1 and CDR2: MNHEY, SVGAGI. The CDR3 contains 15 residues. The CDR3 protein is CASSYRTGGSYEQYF. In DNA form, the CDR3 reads TGTGCCAGCAGTTACCGGACAGGGGGATCCTACGAGCAGTACTTC.

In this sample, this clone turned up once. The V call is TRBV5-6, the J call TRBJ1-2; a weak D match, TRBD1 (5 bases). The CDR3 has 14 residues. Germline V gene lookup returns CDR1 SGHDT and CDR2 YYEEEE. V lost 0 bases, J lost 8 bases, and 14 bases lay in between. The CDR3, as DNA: TGTGCCAGCAGCTTGGGTGGGGGATCCGGAGGCTACACCTTC. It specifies CASSLGGGSGGYTF.

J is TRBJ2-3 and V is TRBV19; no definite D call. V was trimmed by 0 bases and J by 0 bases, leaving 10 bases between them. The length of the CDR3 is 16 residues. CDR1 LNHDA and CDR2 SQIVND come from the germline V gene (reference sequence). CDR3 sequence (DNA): TGTGCCAGTAGTATAGATGCTGGATCTAGCACAGATACGCAGTATTTT. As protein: CASSIDAGSSTDTQYF.

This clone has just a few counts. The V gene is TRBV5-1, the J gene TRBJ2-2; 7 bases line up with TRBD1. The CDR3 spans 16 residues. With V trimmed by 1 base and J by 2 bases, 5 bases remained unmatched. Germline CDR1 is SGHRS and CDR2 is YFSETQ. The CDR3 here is CASSLIGGTNTGELFF. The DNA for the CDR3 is TGCGCCAGCAGCTTGATAGGGGGCACCAACACCGGGGAGCTGTTTTTT.

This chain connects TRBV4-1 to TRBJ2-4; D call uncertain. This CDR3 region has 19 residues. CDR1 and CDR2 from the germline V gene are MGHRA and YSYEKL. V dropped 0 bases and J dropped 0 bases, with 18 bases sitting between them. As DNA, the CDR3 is TGCGCCAGCAGCCAAGATTCCCTTATAGGAGAGAGAGCCAAAAACATTCAGTACTTC. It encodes CASSQDSLIGERAKNIQYF.

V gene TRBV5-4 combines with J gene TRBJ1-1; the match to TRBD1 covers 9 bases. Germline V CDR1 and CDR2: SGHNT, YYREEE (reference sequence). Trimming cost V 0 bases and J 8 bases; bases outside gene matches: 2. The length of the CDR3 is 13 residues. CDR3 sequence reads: CASSLGTGAEAFF. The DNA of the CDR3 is TGTGCCAGCAGCTTGGGGACAGGGGCCGAAGCTTTCTTT.

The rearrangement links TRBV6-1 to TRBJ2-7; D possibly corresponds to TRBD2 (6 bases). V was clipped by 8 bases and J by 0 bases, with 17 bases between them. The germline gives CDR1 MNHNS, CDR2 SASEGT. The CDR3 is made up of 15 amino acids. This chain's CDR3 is CASAVAARVSYEQYF. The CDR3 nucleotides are TGTGCCAGCGCTGTAGCGGCCAGGGTCTCCTACGAGCAGTACTTC.

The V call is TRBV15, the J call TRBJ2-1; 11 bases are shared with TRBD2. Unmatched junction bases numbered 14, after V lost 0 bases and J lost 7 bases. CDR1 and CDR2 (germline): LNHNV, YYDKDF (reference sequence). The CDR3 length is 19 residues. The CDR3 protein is CATSRDLFAGLAERNEQFF. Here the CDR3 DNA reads TGTGCCACCAGCAGAGATCTTTTTGCGGGACTAGCGGAACGTAATGAGCAGTTCTTC.

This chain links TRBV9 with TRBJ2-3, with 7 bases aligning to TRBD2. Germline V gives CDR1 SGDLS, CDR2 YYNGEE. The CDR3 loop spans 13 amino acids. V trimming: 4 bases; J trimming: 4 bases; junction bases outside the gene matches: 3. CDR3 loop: CASSPGGSDTQYF. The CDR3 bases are TGTGCCAGCAGCCCGGGGGGTTCAGATACGCAGTATTTT.

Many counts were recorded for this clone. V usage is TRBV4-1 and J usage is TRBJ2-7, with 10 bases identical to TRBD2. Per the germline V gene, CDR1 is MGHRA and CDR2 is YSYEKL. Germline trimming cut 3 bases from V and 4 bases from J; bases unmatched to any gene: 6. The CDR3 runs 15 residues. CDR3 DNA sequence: TGCGCCAGCAGCCAGCAACTAGCGGGGTTTTACGAGCAGTACTTC. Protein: CASSQQLAGFYEQYF.

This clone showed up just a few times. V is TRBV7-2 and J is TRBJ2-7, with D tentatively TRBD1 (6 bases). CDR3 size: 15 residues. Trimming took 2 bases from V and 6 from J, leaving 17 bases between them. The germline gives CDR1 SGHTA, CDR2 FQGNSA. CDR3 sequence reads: CASSLQGQRPAEQYF. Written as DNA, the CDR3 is TGTGCCAGCAGCTTACAGGGACAAAGACCTGCCGAGCAGTACTTC.

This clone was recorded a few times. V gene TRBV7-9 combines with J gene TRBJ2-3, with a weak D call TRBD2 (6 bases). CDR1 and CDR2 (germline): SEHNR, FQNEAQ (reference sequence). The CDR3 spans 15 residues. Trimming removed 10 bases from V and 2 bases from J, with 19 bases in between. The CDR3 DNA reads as TGTGCCACCGGGACGACGGGGGATAACACAGATACGCAGTATTTT. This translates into CATGTTGDNTDTQYF.

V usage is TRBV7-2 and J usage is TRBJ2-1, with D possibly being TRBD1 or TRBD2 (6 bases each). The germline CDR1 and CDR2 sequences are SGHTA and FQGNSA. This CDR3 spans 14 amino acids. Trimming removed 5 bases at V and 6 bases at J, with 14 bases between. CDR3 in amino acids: CASSPGGTINEQFF. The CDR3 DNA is TGTGCCAGCAGCCCCGGAGGGACAATCAATGAGCAGTTCTTC.

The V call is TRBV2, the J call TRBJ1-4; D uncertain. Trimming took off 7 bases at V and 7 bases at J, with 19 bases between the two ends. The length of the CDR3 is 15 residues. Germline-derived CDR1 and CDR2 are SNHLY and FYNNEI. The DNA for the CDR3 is TGTGCCAGCACGGGAGGGAATCAAGGGATTGAAAAACTGTTTTTT. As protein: CASTGGNQGIEKLFF.

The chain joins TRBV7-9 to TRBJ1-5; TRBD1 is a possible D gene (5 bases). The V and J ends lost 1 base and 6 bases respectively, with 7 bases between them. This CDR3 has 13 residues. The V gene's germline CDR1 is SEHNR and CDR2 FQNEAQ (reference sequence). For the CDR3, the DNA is TGTGCCAGCAGCTTAGAGAGGGGTCAGCCCCAGCATTTT. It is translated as CASSLERGQPQHF.

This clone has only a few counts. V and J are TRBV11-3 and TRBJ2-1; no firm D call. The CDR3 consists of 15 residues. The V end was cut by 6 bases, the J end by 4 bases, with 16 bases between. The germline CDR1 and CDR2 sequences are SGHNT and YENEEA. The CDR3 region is CASSPSGRLYNEQFF. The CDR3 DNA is TGTGCCAGCAGTCCGTCAGGTCGGTTATACAATGAGCAGTTCTTC.

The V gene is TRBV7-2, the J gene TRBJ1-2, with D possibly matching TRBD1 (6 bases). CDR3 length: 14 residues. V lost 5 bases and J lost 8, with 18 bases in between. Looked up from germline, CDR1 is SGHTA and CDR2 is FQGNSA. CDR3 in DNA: TGTGCCAGCAGCCCACAGACAGGTCCCGAGGGCTACACCTTC. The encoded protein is CASSPQTGPEGYTF. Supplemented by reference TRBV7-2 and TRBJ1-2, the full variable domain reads GAGVSQSPSNKVTEKGKDVELRCDPISGHTALYWYRQSLGQGLEFLIYFQGNSAPDKSGLPSDRFSAERTGGSVSTLTIQRTQQEDSAVYLCASSPQTGPEGYTFGSGTRLTVV.

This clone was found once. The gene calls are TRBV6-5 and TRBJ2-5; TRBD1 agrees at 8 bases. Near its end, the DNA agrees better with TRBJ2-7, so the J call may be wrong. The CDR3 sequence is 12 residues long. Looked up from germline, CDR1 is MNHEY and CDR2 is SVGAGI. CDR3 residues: CASRQGGYEQYF. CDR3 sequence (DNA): TGTGCCAGCAGACAGGGGGGCTACGAGCAGTACTTC.

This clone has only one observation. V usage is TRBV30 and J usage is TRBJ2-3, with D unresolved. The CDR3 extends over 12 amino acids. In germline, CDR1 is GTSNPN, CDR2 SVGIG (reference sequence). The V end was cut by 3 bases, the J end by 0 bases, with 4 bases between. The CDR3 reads CAWRISTDTQYF. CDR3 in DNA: TGTGCCTGGAGAATTAGCACAGATACGCAGTATTTT.

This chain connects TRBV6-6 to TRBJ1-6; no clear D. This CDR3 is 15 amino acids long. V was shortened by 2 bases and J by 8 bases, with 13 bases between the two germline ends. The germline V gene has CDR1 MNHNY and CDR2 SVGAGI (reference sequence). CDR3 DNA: TGTGCCAGCAGTTACGGCACGGGGAGGGATTCACCCCTCCACTTT. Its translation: CASSYGTGRDSPLHF.

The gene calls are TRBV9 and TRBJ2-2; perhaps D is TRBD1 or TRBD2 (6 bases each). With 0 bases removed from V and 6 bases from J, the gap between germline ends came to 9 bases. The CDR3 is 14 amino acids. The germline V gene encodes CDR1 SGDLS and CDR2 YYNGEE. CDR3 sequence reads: CASSVARGPGELFF. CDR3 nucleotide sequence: TGTGCCAGCAGCGTAGCTCGGGGGCCCGGGGAGCTGTTTTTT.

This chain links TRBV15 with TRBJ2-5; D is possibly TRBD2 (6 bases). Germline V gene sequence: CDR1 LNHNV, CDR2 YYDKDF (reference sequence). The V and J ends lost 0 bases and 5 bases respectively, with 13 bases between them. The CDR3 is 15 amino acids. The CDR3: CATSRDWREWETQYF. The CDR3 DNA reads TGTGCCACCAGCAGAGATTGGAGGGAGTGGGAGACCCAGTACTTC.

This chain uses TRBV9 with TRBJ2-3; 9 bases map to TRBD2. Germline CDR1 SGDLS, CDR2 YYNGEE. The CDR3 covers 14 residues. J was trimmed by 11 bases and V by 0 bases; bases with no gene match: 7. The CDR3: CASSVGGGAFEQYF. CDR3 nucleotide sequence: TGTGCCAGCAGCGTAGGCGGGGGGGCCTTCGAGCAGTATTTT. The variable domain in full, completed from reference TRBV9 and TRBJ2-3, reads DSGVTQTPKHLITATGQRVTLRCSPRSGDLSVYWYQQSLDQGLQFLIQYYNGEERAKGNILERFSAQQFPDLHSELNLSSLELGDSALYFCASSVGGGAFEQYFGPGTRLTVL.

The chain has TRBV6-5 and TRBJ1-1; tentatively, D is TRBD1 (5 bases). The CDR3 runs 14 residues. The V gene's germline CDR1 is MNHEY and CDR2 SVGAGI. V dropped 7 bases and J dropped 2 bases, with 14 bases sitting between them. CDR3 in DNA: TGTGCCAGCACCCGACAGAGAGCCAACACTGAAGCTTTCTTT. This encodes CASTRQRANTEAFF.

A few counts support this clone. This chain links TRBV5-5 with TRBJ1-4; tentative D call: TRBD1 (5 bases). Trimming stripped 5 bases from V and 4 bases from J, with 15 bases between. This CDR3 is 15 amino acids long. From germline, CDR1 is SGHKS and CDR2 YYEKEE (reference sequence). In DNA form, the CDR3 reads TGTGCCAGCAGAAAGACCCGGGACCTTAATGAAAAACTGTTTTTT. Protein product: CASRKTRDLNEKLFF.

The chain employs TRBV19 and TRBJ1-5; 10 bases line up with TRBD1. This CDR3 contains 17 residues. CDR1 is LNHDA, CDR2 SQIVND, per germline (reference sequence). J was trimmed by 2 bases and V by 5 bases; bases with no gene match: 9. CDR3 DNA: TGTGCCAGTAGTTCCAGGACAGGGGGATTCGGCAATCAGCCCCAGCATTTT. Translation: CASSSRTGGFGNQPQHF.

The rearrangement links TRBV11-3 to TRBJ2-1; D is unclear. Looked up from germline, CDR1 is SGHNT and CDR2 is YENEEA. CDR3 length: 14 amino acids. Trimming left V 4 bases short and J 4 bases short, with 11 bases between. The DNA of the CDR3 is TGTGCCAGCAGCTCCCCCCCGGGTTACAATGAGCAGTTCTTC. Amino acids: CASSSPPGYNEQFF.